This T cell receptor beta chain was identified during a study of blood T cell repertoires in COVID-19. Study summary: COVID-19 samples collected from the United States, Italy and Spain covered acute and convalescent phases. T cells, B-cell-depleted T cells, or PBMCs provided the cDNA or gDNA that served as material.

The table came from immunoSEQ multiplex PCR; TCRdb's copy has only in-frame clones and leaves some out. The sample contains some 100,000 clones, roughly 84% of which appear only once. Germline loops: CDR1 MNHEY, CDR2 SVGAGI. The J segment lost 7 bases and the V segment lost 0 bases, leaving 8 bases of the junction unmatched. There are 16 residues in the CDR3. Sequences were obtained from peripheral blood. The clonotype was recovered from a woman in her sixties with acute or convalescent COVID-19. The V call is TRBV6-5, the J call TRBJ2-2, with 7 positions matching TRBD2. CDR3: CASSYSGGGVDGELFF. CDR3 in DNA: TGTGCCAGCAGTTACTCGGGGGGGGGAGTAGACGGGGAGCTGTTTTTT.